Presented here are 20 T cell receptor beta chains from one specimen sequenced in a study of T cell changes during pregnancy in multiple sclerosis (dated by TCRdb to between 2019 and 2020). Libraries were constructed by the immunoSEQ multiplex PCR assay. What TCRdb holds here is the immuneACCESS table cut down to in-frame rearrangements. Part of the clones is not present; checked against another copy, under half of the missing clones reflect an unresolved V gene, and the others are unexplained. This sample comprises more than 55,000 clones, about nine tenths of them detected only once. Roughly 2% of the sample lies in the top ten. Material: peripheral blood, obtained in the first trimester of pregnancy. The source is a female donor in good health, enrolled as a control in a pregnancy study.

V gene TRBV5-1 combines with J gene TRBJ2-2, with D possibly matching TRBD1 (8 bases). CDR1 and CDR2 from the germline V gene are SGHRS and YFSETQ. The CDR3 length is 15 residues. V shed 4 bases and J shed 5 bases, with 15 bases lying between them. CDR3 coding DNA: TGCGCCAGCAGCCAGACAGGGGAGGGGACCGGGGAGCTGTTTTTT. It translates to CASSQTGEGTGELFF.

The chain joins TRBV6-1 to TRBJ1-2, with 9 positions matching TRBD1. This CDR3 is 13 amino acids long. Trimming removed 7 bases from V and 7 bases from J; junction bases left unmatched: 7. Per germline, CDR1 MNHNS and CDR2 SASEGT. In nucleotides, the CDR3 is TGTGCCAGCAAAACAGGGGGCGCCGGTGGCTACACCTTC. Amino acid sequence: CASKTGGAGGYTF.

The rearrangement links TRBV18 to TRBJ2-7; 9 nucleotides line up with TRBD1. V gave up 4 bases and J gave up 3 bases; unmatched junction bases: 7. CDR1 and CDR2 (germline): KGHSH, LQKENI. The CDR3 totals 15 residues. CDR3 residues: CASSLTGTGSYEQYF. In nucleotides, the CDR3 is TGTGCCAGCTCACTCACCGGGACAGGGAGCTACGAGCAGTACTTC. Filled out from reference TRBV18 and TRBJ2-7, the complete variable domain reads NAGVMQNPRHLVRRRGQEARLRCSPMKGHSHVYWYRQLPEEGLKFMVYLQKENIIDESGMPKERFSAEFPKEGPSILRIQQVVRGDSAAYFCASSLTGTGSYEQYFGPGTRLTVT.

The chain links TRBV19 to TRBJ1-2; 12 nucleotides agree with TRBD1. CDR3 length: 13 amino acids. V was pared by 9 bases and J by 7 bases, with 6 bases of the junction left unmatched. Germline CDR1 reads LNHDA; CDR2 reads SQIVND (reference sequence). The CDR3 DNA reads TGTGCCAGCGCCCGGGACAGGGGGCTTGGCTACACCTTC. Its translation is CASARDRGLGYTF.

The chain joins TRBV15 to TRBJ2-7, with a weak D call TRBD2 (5 bases). Trimming left V 0 bases short and J 7 bases short, with 10 bases between. This CDR3 contains 13 residues. Germline V CDR1 and CDR2: LNHNV, YYDKDF (reference sequence). The CDR3 is CATSRDQRGEQYF. For the CDR3, the DNA is TGTGCCACCAGCAGAGATCAGCGAGGGGAGCAGTACTTC.

The CDR3 nucleotides read TGCGCCACCCCTCACCGGGACAGGGGGCGCTCATATGGCTACACCTTC. Translating gives CATPHRDRGRSYGYTF. The J gene is TRBJ1-2, the V gene TRBV10-1; 12 bases are a match to TRBD1. This CDR3 contains 16 residues. Looked up from germline, CDR1 is WNHNN and CDR2 is SYGVQD (reference sequence). The V and J ends lost 10 bases and 5 bases, in that order; junction bases with no gene match: 14.

The rearrangement uses TRBV30 and TRBJ2-7; 7 positions agree with TRBD1. Looked up from germline, CDR1 is GTSNPN and CDR2 is SVGIG (reference sequence). CDR3 size: 15 residues. V was pared by 3 bases and J by 0 bases, with 8 bases of the junction left unmatched. CDR3 amino acids: CAWRLSGGGSYEQYF. The DNA for the CDR3 is TGTGCCTGGAGACTTTCAGGGGGTGGCTCCTACGAGCAGTACTTC.

The chain couples TRBV18 to TRBJ1-5; 9 bases map to TRBD1. Germline-derived CDR1 and CDR2 are KGHSH and LQKENI. CDR3 length: 15 amino acids. V lost 1 base and J lost 7; bases outside the gene matches: 5. The CDR3 DNA reads as TGTGCCAGCTCACCACTCCCGGGACAGGGACAGCCCCAGCATTTT. Encoded protein: CASSPLPGQGQPQHF.

About this clone: This CDR3 is missing its conserved last phenylalanine or tryptophan, likely due to a read error. The limits of the CDR3 on the DNA are not certain, so only TCRdb's listed CDR3 is given. The chain couples TRBV6-1 to TRBJ2-7; the tabulated D call, TRBD1, remains unverified against the DNA. The CDR3 is 11 residues long, counting both termini. Germline CDR1 and CDR2: MNHNS and SASEGT. The CDR3 here is CASSSNSGTGY.

The chain links TRBV5-3 to TRBJ2-7, with 7 bases identical to TRBD1. TRBV5-3 has ORF status, its function being uncertain. This CDR3 spans 18 amino acids. V lost 4 bases to trimming and J lost 1 base; unmatched junction nucleotides: 17. The CDR3 reads CARSPNANRDRVSYEQYF. DNA for the CDR3: TGTGCCAGAAGCCCGAACGCAAACCGGGACAGAGTTTCCTACGAGCAGTACTTC.

The V and J genes are TRBV11-2 and TRBJ2-6; 11 positions agree with TRBD2. Unmatched junction bases numbered 8, after V lost 4 bases and J lost 9 bases. There are 16 residues in the CDR3. CDR1 is SGHAT and CDR2 is FQNNGV in the germline V gene. CDR3 in amino acids: CASSSVLTSGNNVLTF. The CDR3 DNA is TGTGCCAGCAGCTCCGTCTTGACTAGCGGGAACAACGTCCTGACTTTC.

The chain couples TRBV5-6 to TRBJ2-1; 14 bases map to TRBD2. The CDR3 is 17 amino acids. Germline CDR1 and CDR2: SGHDT and YYEEEE. Trimming took 3 bases from V and 9 from J; bases not matched to a gene: 11. The CDR3 is CASSWPRLAGGPGEQFF. The DNA of the CDR3 is TGTGCCAGCAGCTGGCCGCGACTAGCGGGAGGGCCTGGTGAGCAGTTCTTC.

The chain carries TRBV11-2 and TRBJ2-3; 11 bases line up with TRBD2. The germline CDR1 and CDR2 sequences are SGHAT and FQNNGV. J gave up 0 bases and V 8 bases, and 4 bases lay outside the gene matches. This CDR3 is built from 15 residues. The CDR3 spells CASSIAGGSTDTQYF. The DNA for the CDR3 is TGTGCCAGCTCAATAGCGGGGGGGAGCACAGATACGCAGTATTTT. The whole variable domain, remainder taken from reference TRBV11-2 and TRBJ2-3, is EAGVAQSPRYKIIEKRQSVAFWCNPISGHATLYWYQQILGQGPKLLIQFQNNGVVDDSQLPKDRFSAERLKGVDSTLKIQPAKLEDSAVYLCASSIAGGSTDTQYFGPGTRLTVL.

The chain uses TRBV5-6 and TRBJ1-5; no firm D call. CDR3 size: 15 residues. Trimming took off 0 bases at V and 4 bases at J, with 11 bases between the two ends. Germline loops: CDR1 SGHDT, CDR2 YYEEEE. CDR3 loop: CASSLGLDRNQPQHF. The CDR3 region has the DNA TGTGCCAGCAGCTTGGGGCTAGACCGAAATCAGCCCCAGCATTTT.

The gene calls are TRBV29-1 and TRBJ2-7; possibly TRBD1 for D (6 bases). This CDR3 spans 13 amino acids. In germline, CDR1 is SQVTM, CDR2 ANQGSEA. Trimming cost V 0 bases and J 8 bases, with 14 bases left between them. This CDR3 reads CSVEDWGTPKQYF. DNA for the CDR3: TGCAGCGTTGAAGATTGGGGGACACCAAAGCAGTACTTC.

The genes are TRBV5-4 and TRBJ2-5; the match to TRBD2 covers 8 bases. Germline-derived CDR1 and CDR2 are SGHNT and YYREEE (reference sequence). The CDR3 spans 15 residues. Germline trimming cut 4 bases from V and 5 bases from J; bases unmatched to any gene: 10. In DNA form, the CDR3 reads TGTGCCAGCAGCCGCAGCGGGGGCGGGGAGGAGACCCAGTACTTC. Amino acid sequence: CASSRSGGGEETQYF.

The DNA for the CDR3 is TGTGCCATTGGGGAACCGGGACAGAACACCGGGGAGCTGTTTTTT. Amino acids: CAIGEPGQNTGELFF. V is TRBV10-3 and J is TRBJ2-2; a possible D gene is TRBD1 (6 bases). The CDR3 runs to 15 residues. Trimming removed 9 bases from V and 1 base from J, with 15 bases in between. Germline-derived CDR1 and CDR2 are ENHRY and SYGVKD.

The chain joins TRBV29-1 to TRBJ1-1; a possible D gene is TRBD1 (5 bases). This CDR3 region has 14 residues. V was shortened by 2 bases and J by 1 base, with 11 bases between the two germline ends. Germline CDR1 reads SQVTM; CDR2 reads ANQGSEA. The CDR3 sequence is CSVERQLTNTEAFF. CDR3 bases: TGCAGCGTTGAACGACAGCTAACGAACACTGAAGCTTTCTTT. The full variable domain, in which reference TRBV29-1 and TRBJ1-1 provide the parts outside the CDR3, is SAVISQKPSRDICQRGTSLTIQCQVDSQVTMMFWYRQQPGQSLTLIATANQGSEATYESGFVIDKFPISRPNLTFSTLTVSNMSPEDSSIYLCSVERQLTNTEAFFGQGTRLTVV.

This chain connects TRBV7-2 to TRBJ2-7; 7 bases agree with TRBD1. This CDR3 spans 13 amino acids. The junction had 3 bases not matched to a gene; V was cut back by 5 bases and J by 2 bases. CDR1 SGHTA and CDR2 FQGNSA come from the germline V gene. For the CDR3, the DNA is TGTGCCAGCAGCACAGGGGCGCCCTACGAGCAGTACTTC. This gives the protein CASSTGAPYEQYF.

V usage is TRBV4-2 and J usage is TRBJ1-3, with a possible D match to TRBD1 (5 bases). Between the trimmed V and J ends, which lost 1 base and 4 bases, there was a span of 14 bases. The length of the CDR3 is 16 residues. CDR1 and CDR2 (germline): LGHNA, YNFKEQ. The CDR3 DNA reads TGTGCCAGCAGCCAAGGCCGGGGGGAAGAAGGAAACACCATATATTTT. This gives the protein CASSQGRGEEGNTIYF.